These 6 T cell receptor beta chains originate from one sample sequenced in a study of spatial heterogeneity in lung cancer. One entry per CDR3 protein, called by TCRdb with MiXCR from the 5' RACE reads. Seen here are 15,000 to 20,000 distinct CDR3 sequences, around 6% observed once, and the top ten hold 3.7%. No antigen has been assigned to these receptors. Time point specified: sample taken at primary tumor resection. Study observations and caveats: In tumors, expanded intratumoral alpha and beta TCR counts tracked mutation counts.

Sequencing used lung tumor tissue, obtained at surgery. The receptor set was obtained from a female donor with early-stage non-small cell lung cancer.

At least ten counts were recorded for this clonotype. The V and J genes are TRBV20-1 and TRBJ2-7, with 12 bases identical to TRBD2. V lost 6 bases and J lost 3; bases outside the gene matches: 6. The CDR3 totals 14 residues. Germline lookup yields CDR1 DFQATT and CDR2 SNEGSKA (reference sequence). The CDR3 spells CSARLAGAFYEQYF. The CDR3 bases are TGCAGTGCCCGACTAGCGGGAGCTTTCTACGAGCAGTACTTC.

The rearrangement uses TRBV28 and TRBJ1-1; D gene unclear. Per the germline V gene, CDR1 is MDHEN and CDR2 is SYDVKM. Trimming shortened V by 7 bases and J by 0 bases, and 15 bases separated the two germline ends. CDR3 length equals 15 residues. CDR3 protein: CASTPVNILNTEAFF. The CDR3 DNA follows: TGTGCCAGCACCCCGGTTAACATATTGAACACTGAAGCTTTCTTT. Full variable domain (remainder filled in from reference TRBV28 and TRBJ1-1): DVKVTQSSRYLVKRTGEKVFLECVQDMDHENMFWYRQDPGLGLRLIYFSYDVKMKEKGDIPEGYSVSREKKERFSLILESASTNQTSMYLCASTPVNILNTEAFFGQGTRLTVV.

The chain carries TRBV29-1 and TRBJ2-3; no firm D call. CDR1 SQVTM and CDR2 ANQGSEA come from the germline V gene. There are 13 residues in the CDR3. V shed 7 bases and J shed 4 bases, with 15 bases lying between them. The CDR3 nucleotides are TGCAGCGCTGGTGTTTCTGGTGCAGATACGCAGTATTTT. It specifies CSAGVSGADTQYF.

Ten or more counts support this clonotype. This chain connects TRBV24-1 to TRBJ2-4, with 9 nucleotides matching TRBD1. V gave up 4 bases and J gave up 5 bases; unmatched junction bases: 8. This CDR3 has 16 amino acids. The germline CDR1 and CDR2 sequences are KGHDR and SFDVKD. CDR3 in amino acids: CATSDSGQGLQNIQYF. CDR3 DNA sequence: TGTGCCACCAGTGACTCGGGACAGGGACTTCAAAACATTCAGTACTTC.

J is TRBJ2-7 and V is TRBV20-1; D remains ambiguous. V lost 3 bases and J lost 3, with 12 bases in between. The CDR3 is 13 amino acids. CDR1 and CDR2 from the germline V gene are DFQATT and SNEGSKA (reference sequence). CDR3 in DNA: TGCAGTGCTAGGACGCCGGTGCACTACGAGCAGTACTTC. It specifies CSARTPVHYEQYF.

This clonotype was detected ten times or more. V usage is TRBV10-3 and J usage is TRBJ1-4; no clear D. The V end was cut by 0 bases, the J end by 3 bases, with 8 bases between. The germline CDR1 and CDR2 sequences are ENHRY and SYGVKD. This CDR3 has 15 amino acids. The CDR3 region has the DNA TGTGCCATCAGTGAGTCCAGGTGGTCTAATGAAAAACTGTTTTTT. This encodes CAISESRWSNEKLFF.